These 5 T cell receptor beta chains were all obtained from the same sample, sequenced in a study of cytomegalovirus exposure and HLA in healthy donors (dated by TCRdb to 2017 to 2019). Libraries were made using the immunoSEQ multiplex PCR assay. A mixture of 60 forward primers for TCR Vbeta segments and 13 reverse primers for TCR Jbeta segments was used in the multiplex PCR. Here the immuneACCESS table is served through TCRdb, limited to in-frame sequences with V and J called. Missing clones are a known gap in these copies; in checked studies unresolved V genes cover under half, and the rest lacks a known reason. The sample profile shows about 190,000 clones; over 70% of them were found once. The ten largest account for 3.8% of the sample. The sequenced sample consisted of PBMCs. These receptors were obtained from a man in his fifties or sixties in good health and CMV-seronegative.

The chain's CDR3 is CASSVPSMNTGELFF. The CDR3, as DNA: TGCGCCAGCAGCGTGCCGAGCATGAACACCGGGGAGCTGTTTTTT. V gene TRBV5-1 combines with J gene TRBJ2-2; D is uncertain. The V end lost 4 bases, the J end lost 1 base, and 11 bases lay between the germline ends. The germline V gene encodes CDR1 SGHRS and CDR2 YFSETQ. CDR3 length equals 15 residues.

The chain has TRBV18 and TRBJ2-7; the match to TRBD1 covers 7 bases. The CDR3 sequence is 15 residues long. V lost 3 bases to trimming and J lost 3 bases; unmatched junction nucleotides: 8. From germline, CDR1 is KGHSH and CDR2 LQKENI. Here the CDR3 DNA reads TGTGCCAGCTCACCGAGACAGGGAAAGAACTACGAGCAGTACTTC. It codes for CASSPRQGKNYEQYF.

CDR3 residues: CASSFQGGDYGYTF. DNA for the CDR3: TGTGCCAGCAGCTTCCAGGGAGGAGACTATGGCTACACCTTC. The chain couples TRBV7-8 to TRBJ1-2, with a tentative D call TRBD1 (5 bases). The CDR3 totals 14 residues. Trimming shortened V by 3 bases and J by 3 bases, and 11 bases separated the two germline ends. CDR1 and CDR2 from the germline V gene are SGHVS and FQNEAQ.

The chain is built from TRBV6-1 and TRBJ2-7; 10 bases fit TRBD1. V lost 3 bases and J lost 1; bases outside the gene matches: 6. This CDR3 region has 16 residues. Germline-derived CDR1 and CDR2 are MNHNS and SASEGT. The CDR3 region has the DNA TGTGCCAGCAGTGACCGGGACAGGGGTCGGTCCTACGAGCAGTACTTC. It translates to CASSDRDRGRSYEQYF.

The chain couples TRBV2 to TRBJ2-3, with TRBD1 as a possible D gene (5 bases). Per the germline V gene, CDR1 is SNHLY and CDR2 is FYNNEI. This CDR3 is 15 amino acids long. The germline V and J ends were trimmed by 2 bases and 2 bases, with 11 bases remaining between them. The CDR3, as DNA: TGTGCCAGCAGTGAATACAGGTTCATCACAGATACGCAGTATTTT. Translated: CASSEYRFITDTQYF.